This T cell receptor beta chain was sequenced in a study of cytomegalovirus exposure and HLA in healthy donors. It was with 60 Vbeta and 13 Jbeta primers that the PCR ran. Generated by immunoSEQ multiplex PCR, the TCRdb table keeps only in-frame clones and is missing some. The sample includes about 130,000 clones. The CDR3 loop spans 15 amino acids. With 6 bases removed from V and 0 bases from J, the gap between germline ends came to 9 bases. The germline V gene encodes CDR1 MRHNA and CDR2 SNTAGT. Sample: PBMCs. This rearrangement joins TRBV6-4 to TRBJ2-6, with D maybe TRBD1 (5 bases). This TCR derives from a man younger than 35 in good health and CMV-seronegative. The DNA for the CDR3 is TGTGCCAGCAGACCAGGGTTCTCTGGGGCCAACGTCCTGACTTTC. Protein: CASRPGFSGANVLTF.